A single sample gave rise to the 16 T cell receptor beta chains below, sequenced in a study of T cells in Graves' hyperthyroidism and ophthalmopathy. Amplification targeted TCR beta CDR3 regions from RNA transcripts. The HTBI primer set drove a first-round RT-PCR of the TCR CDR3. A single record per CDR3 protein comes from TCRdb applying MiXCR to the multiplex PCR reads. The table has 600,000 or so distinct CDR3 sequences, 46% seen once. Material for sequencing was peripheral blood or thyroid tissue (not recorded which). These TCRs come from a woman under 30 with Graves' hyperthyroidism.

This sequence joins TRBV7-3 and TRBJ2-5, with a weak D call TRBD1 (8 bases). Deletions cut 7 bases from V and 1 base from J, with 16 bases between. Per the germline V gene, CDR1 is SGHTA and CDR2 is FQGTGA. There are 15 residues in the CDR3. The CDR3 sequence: CASNHRGGSQETQYF. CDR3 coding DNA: TGTGCCAGCAATCACAGGGGGGGGAGCCAAGAGACCCAGTACTTC. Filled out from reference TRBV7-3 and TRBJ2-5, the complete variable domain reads GAGVSQTPSNKVTEKGKYVELRCDPISGHTALYWYRQSLGQGPEFLIYFQGTGAADDSGLPNDRFFAVRPEGSVSTLKIQRTERGDSAVYLCASNHRGGSQETQYFGPGTRLLVL.

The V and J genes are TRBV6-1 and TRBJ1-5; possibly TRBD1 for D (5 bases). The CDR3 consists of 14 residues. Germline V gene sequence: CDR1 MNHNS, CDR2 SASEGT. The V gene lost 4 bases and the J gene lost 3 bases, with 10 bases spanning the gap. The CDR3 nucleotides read TGTGCCAGCAGTGGACAGTCCCTCAATCAGCCCCAGCATTTT. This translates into CASSGQSLNQPQHF.

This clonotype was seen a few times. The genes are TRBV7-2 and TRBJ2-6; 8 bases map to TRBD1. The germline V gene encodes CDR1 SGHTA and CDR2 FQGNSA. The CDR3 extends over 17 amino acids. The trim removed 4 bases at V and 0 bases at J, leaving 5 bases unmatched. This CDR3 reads CASSSGTGLSGANVLTF. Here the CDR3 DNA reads TGTGCCAGCAGCTCCGGGACAGGTCTCTCTGGGGCCAACGTCCTGACTTTC.

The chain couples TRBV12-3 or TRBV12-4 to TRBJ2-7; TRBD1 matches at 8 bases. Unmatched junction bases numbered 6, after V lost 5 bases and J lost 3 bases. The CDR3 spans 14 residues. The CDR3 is CASSPGQANYEQYF. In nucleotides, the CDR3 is TGTGCCAGCAGTCCGGGACAGGCAAACTACGAGCAGTACTTC.

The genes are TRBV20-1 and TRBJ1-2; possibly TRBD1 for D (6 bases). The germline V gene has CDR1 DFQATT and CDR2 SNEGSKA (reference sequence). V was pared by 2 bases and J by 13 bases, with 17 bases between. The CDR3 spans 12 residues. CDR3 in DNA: TGCAGTGCTAGACTGGGACCGTCAGGGGTCACCTTC. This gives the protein CSARLGPSGVTF.

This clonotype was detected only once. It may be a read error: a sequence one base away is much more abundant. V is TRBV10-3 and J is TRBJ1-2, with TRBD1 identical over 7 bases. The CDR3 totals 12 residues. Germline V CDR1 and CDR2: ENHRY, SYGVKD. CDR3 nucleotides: TGTGCCATCAGCTCGACAGGGTATGACTACACCTTC. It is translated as CAISSTGYDYTF.

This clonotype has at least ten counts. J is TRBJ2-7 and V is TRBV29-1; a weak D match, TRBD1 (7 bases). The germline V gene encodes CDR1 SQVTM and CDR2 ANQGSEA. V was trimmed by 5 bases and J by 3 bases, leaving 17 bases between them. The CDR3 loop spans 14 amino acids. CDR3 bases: TGCAGCGTTCGCGGGCGGGACAGTCTCTACGAGCAGTACTTC. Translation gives CSVRGRDSLYEQYF.

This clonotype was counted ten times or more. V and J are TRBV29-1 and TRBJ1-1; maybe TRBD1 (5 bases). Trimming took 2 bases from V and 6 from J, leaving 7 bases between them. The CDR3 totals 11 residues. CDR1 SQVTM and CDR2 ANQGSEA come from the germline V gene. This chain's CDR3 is CSVESGAEAFF. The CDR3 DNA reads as TGCAGCGTTGAATCGGGGGCTGAAGCTTTCTTT.

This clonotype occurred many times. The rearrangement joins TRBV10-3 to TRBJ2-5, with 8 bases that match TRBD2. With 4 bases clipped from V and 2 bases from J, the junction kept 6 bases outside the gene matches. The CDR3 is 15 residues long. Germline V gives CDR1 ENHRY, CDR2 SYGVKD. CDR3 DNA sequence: TGTGCCATCAGTGTAGCGGGACGGGATCAAGAGACCCAGTACTTC. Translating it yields CAISVAGRDQETQYF.

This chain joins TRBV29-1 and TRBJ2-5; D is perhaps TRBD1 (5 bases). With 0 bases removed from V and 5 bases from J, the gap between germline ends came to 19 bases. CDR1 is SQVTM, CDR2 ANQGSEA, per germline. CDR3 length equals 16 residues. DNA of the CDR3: TGCAGCGTTGAAGATCCCGACAGAACCCGGCGGGAGACCCAGTACTTC. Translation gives CSVEDPDRTRRETQYF.

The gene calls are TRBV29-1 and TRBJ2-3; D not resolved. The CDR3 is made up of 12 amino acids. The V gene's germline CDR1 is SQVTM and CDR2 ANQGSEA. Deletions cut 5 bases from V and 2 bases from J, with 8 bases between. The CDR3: CSVCTDTDTQYF. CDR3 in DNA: TGCAGCGTTTGTACCGACACAGATACGCAGTATTTT.

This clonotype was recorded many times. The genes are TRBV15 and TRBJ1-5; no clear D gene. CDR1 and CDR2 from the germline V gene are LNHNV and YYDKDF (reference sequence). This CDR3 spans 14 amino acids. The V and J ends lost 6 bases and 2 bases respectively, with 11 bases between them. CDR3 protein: CATRMGMGNQPQHF. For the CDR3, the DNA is TGTGCCACCAGGATGGGCATGGGCAATCAGCCCCAGCATTTT. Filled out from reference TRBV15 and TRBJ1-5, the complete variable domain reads DAMVIQNPRYQVTQFGKPVTLSCSQTLNHNVMYWYQQKSSQAPKLLFHYYDKDFNNEADTPDNFQSRRPNTSFCFLDIRSPGLGDTAMYLCATRMGMGNQPQHFGDGTRLSIL.

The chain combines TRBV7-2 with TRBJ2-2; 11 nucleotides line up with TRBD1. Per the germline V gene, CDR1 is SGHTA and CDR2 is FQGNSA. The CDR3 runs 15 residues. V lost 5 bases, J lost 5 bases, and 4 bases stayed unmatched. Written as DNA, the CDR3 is TGTGCCAGCAGCACTGGGACAGGGGGTACCGGGGAGCTGTTTTTT. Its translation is CASSTGTGGTGELFF. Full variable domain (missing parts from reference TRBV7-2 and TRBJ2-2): GAGVSQSPSNKVTEKGKDVELRCDPISGHTALYWYRQSLGQGLEFLIYFQGNSAPDKSGLPSDRFSAERTGGSVSTLTIQRTQQEDSAVYLCASSTGTGGTGELFFGEGSRLTVL.

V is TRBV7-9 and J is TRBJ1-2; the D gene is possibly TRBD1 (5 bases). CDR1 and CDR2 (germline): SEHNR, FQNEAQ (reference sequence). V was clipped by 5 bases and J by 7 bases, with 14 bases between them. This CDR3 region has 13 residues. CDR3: CASSVEQEVGYTF. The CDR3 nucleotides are TGTGCCAGCAGCGTCGAACAGGAGGTTGGCTACACCTTC.

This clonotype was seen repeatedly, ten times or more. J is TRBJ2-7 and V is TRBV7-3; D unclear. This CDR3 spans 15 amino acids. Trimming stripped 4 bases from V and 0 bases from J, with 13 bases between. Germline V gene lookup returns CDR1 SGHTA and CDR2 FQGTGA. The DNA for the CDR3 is TGTGCCAGCAGCTCGGCCGCCACGAGCTCCTACGAGCAGTACTTC. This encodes CASSSAATSSYEQYF. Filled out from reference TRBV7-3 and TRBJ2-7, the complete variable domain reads GAGVSQTPSNKVTEKGKYVELRCDPISGHTALYWYRQSLGQGPEFLIYFQGTGAADDSGLPNDRFFAVRPEGSVSTLKIQRTERGDSAVYLCASSSAATSSYEQYFGPGTRLTVT.

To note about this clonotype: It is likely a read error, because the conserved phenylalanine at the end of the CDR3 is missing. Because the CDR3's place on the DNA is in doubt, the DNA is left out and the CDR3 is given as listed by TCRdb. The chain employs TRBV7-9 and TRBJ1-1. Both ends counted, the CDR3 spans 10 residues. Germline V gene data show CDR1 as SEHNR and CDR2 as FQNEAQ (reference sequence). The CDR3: CASSLQGLSY.